A single sample is the source of the 26 T cell receptor beta chains below, sequenced in a study of blood T cells in healthy people across ages. Next came a second PCR, run for about 7 to 12 cycles, which used a sample-barcoded 5' primer along with a J-beta primer mix. MiXCR, run by TCRdb on the 5' RACE reads, gives a single entry per CDR3 protein. The repertoire holds 700,000 or so distinct CDR3 sequences, with 35% to 50% as singletons. Material for sequencing was blood. The receptors originated from a man older than 75 in good health.

The chain employs TRBV5-1 and TRBJ2-5; the D gene could be TRBD1 or TRBD2 (5 bases each). The germline V gene has CDR1 SGHRS and CDR2 YFSETQ. CDR3 length: 15 amino acids. Between the trimmed V and J ends, which lost 5 bases and 5 bases, there was a span of 19 bases. The CDR3 spells CASREVGTTRETQYF. The CDR3 DNA is TGCGCCAGCAGGGAGGTGGGGACCACCAGGGAGACCCAGTACTTC.

The chain joins TRBV6-2 or TRBV6-3 to TRBJ2-5, with D perhaps matching TRBD2 (5 bases). Germline CDR1 reads MNHEY; CDR2 reads SVGEGT. This CDR3 spans 15 amino acids. The V and J ends lost 6 bases and 4 bases respectively, with 18 bases between them. CDR3 DNA sequence: TGTGCCAGCAGATCAGATGGGAGCCGGATAGAGACCCAGTACTTC. Amino acid sequence: CASRSDGSRIETQYF.

About this clonotype itself: The limits of the CDR3 on the DNA are not certain, so only TCRdb's listed CDR3 is given. The J gene is TRBJ2-7, the V gene TRBV7-2. The CDR3 extends over 17 residues, inclusive of both ends. The germline V gene encodes CDR1 SGHTA and CDR2 FQGNSA. The CDR3 spells CASSLGVGGGSYNEQYF.

In this sample, this clonotype turned up once. A much larger clone is a single base away; this may be a read error. CDR3 bases: TGTGCCAGCAGCGTAGAAAGGCGGGGGCCCTACAATGAGCAGTACTTC. It yields the protein CASSVERRGPYNEQYF. The genes are TRBV9 and TRBJ2-5, with D tentatively TRBD2 (7 bases). Germline V gives CDR1 SGDLS, CDR2 YYNGEE. V was pared by 0 bases and J by 11 bases, with 23 bases between. CDR3 length equals 16 residues.

The chain has TRBV2 and TRBJ2-1; the D is unclear. Germline-derived CDR1 and CDR2 are SNHLY and FYNNEI. This CDR3 has 14 amino acids. V was pared by 2 bases and J by 6 bases, with 11 bases between. The CDR3 reads CASSELVARNEQFF. The CDR3, as DNA: TGTGCCAGCAGTGAACTAGTTGCGCGCAATGAGCAGTTCTTC.

The chain recombines TRBV7-2 with TRBJ2-3; tentatively, D is TRBD2 (5 bases). The CDR3 loop spans 16 amino acids. Germline V gene lookup returns CDR1 SGHTA and CDR2 FQGNSA. V shed 6 bases and J shed 3 bases, with 19 bases lying between them. CDR3 loop: CASSYKRGRDTDTQYF. CDR3 in DNA: TGTGCCAGCAGTTACAAACGGGGTAGGGATACAGATACGCAGTATTTT.

The chain is built from TRBV21-1 and TRBJ2-1; the table's D call TRBD1 went unverified against the DNA. TRBV21-1 is annotated as a pseudogene. The CDR3 sequence is 15 residues long. The CDR3 sequence: CASRKRTGTYNEQFF. The CDR3 nucleotides are TGTGCCAGCAGGAAAAGGACGGGGACCTACAATGAGCAGTTCTTC.

This chain connects TRBV7-9 to TRBJ2-3; no clear D. V was clipped by 1 base and J by 4 bases, with 12 bases between them. The germline V gene has CDR1 SEHNR and CDR2 FQNEAQ (reference sequence). The CDR3 is 15 residues long. CDR3 sequence (DNA): TGTGCCAGCAGCTTAGGGTGGGCAGGCTCAGATACGCAGTATTTT. Its protein product is CASSLGWAGSDTQYF.

In its sample, this clonotype was seen a few times. The J gene is TRBJ2-7, the V gene TRBV9; 11 nucleotides align to TRBD2. The J segment lost 1 base and the V segment lost 4 bases, leaving 4 bases of the junction unmatched. Germline loops: CDR1 SGDLS, CDR2 YYNGEE. The CDR3 loop spans 15 amino acids. In nucleotides, the CDR3 is TGTGCCAGCAGCCCACTAGCGGGAGAGTCCTACGAGCAGTACTTC. Residues: CASSPLAGESYEQYF. Looking up the rest from reference TRBV9 and TRBJ2-7 gives the full variable domain: DSGVTQTPKHLITATGQRVTLRCSPRSGDLSVYWYQQSLDQGLQFLIQYYNGEERAKGNILERFSAQQFPDLHSELNLSSLELGDSALYFCASSPLAGESYEQYFGPGTRLTVT.

The sample holds many counts of this clonotype. This chain joins TRBV13 and TRBJ2-3; D is undetermined. The CDR3 is 12 amino acids. The germline V gene encodes CDR1 PRHDT and CDR2 FYEKMQ (reference sequence). The V end was cut by 4 bases, the J end by 8 bases, with 10 bases between. The CDR3 loop reads CASSSRHGTQYF. CDR3 DNA: TGTGCCAGCAGCTCCCGGCACGGTACGCAGTATTTT.

The chain is built from TRBV20-1 and TRBJ2-1; D tentatively reads TRBD1 or TRBD2 (5 bases each). Germline V lookup: CDR1 DFQATT, CDR2 SNEGSKA (reference sequence). The CDR3 has 14 amino acids. The V end lost 5 bases, the J end lost 4 bases, and 15 bases lay between the germline ends. The CDR3 loop is CSAAGTDRYNEQFF. Here the CDR3 DNA reads TGCAGTGCTGCCGGGACGGACCGATACAATGAGCAGTTCTTC.

The J gene is TRBJ2-1, the V gene TRBV20-1; TRBD2 matches 8 bases. CDR3 length: 17 amino acids. Germline assignment: CDR1 DFQATT and CDR2 SNEGSKA (reference sequence). V lost 2 bases to trimming and J lost 7 bases; unmatched junction nucleotides: 16. In DNA, the CDR3 is TGCAGTGCTAGAACGGACGAGGAGCGGGGGACTCGGAATGAGCAGTTCTTC. Translating gives CSARTDEERGTRNEQFF.

The chain joins TRBV27 to TRBJ1-1; 10 nucleotides line up with TRBD1. Germline values: CDR1 MNHEY, CDR2 SMNVEV (reference sequence). This CDR3 has 17 residues. J was trimmed by 0 bases and V by 5 bases; bases with no gene match: 9. The CDR3 is CASSPRDRGHMNTEAFF. The CDR3 region has the DNA TGTGCCAGCAGTCCCCGGGACAGGGGTCATATGAACACTGAAGCTTTCTTT.

This clonotype was recorded at least ten times. This chain uses TRBV6-2 or TRBV6-3 with TRBJ2-1; D may correspond to TRBD1 or TRBD2 (5 bases each). There are 15 residues in the CDR3. Germline-derived CDR1 and CDR2 are MNHEY and SVGEGT. The germline V and J ends were trimmed by 10 bases and 7 bases, with 23 bases remaining between them. The CDR3, as DNA: TGTGCCACCGTACGGGACGGAAACGTCTGGAATGAGCAGTTCTTC. It codes for CATVRDGNVWNEQFF.

V is TRBV28 and J is TRBJ2-4; D might be TRBD2 (6 bases). The J call may be incorrect, as the DNA end agrees better with TRBJ2-7. The CDR3 is made up of 11 amino acids. Germline CDR1 is MDHEN and CDR2 is SYDVKM. CDR3 sequence: CAIGSRVEQYF. The CDR3 DNA is TGTGCCATCGGGAGTCGAGTCGAGCAGTACTTC.

This clonotype was detected once. An end of the junction differs from the germline gene, which may be a read error. The V call is TRBV12-3 or TRBV12-4, the J call TRBJ2-3; no definite D call. The CDR3 length is 11 residues. The CDR3, as DNA: TGTGCCAGCAGTTATGCAGATACGAAGTATTTT. Translation gives CASSYADTKYF.

The chain is built from TRBV24-1 and TRBJ2-1; a possible D gene is TRBD2 (6 bases). Germline V gene lookup returns CDR1 KGHDR and CDR2 SFDVKD. The CDR3 runs to 15 residues. V dropped 5 bases and J dropped 0 bases, with 10 bases sitting between them. In nucleotides, the CDR3 is TGTGCCACCAGTGGCGGGACGGACTCCTACAATGAGCAGTTCTTC. Protein: CATSGGTDSYNEQFF.

This clonotype has a handful of counts. This chain links TRBV9 with TRBJ1-5, with D hard to call. CDR3 length: 13 amino acids. Germline CDR1 SGDLS, CDR2 YYNGEE. V gave up 3 bases and J gave up 7 bases, with 11 bases separating them. DNA for the CDR3: TGTGCCAGCAGCGGAGTGATTGGCCAGCCCCAGCATTTT. Protein sequence: CASSGVIGQPQHF.

V is TRBV20-1 and J is TRBJ1-1; possibly TRBD1 for D (5 bases). From germline, CDR1 is DFQATT and CDR2 SNEGSKA (reference sequence). The V and J ends lost 6 bases and 5 bases respectively, with 16 bases between them. CDR3 size: 13 residues. The CDR3 loop is CSAVMGRWTEAFF. CDR3 in DNA: TGCAGTGCCGTAATGGGGCGTTGGACTGAAGCTTTCTTT.

The chain uses TRBV5-4 and TRBJ2-7, with a possible D match to TRBD2 (6 bases). The CDR3 covers 14 residues. Trimming cost V 2 bases and J 3 bases, with 12 bases left between them. Germline V gives CDR1 SGHNT, CDR2 YYREEE (reference sequence). The CDR3 loop reads CASSFYSGGYEQYF. CDR3 DNA sequence: TGTGCCAGCAGCTTTTATTCCGGGGGCTACGAGCAGTACTTC.

The J gene is TRBJ2-1, the V gene TRBV7-9, with 12 bases fitting TRBD1. This CDR3 contains 16 residues. CDR1 is SEHNR, CDR2 FQNEAQ, per germline (reference sequence). The V segment lost 5 bases and the J segment 9 bases; nucleotides outside the gene matches: 11. CDR3 region: CASSHEGQGARIEQFF. For the CDR3, the DNA is TGTGCCAGCAGCCACGAGGGACAGGGGGCGCGAATTGAGCAGTTCTTC.

The chain joins TRBV15 to TRBJ2-3, with 10 positions matching TRBD2. The germline CDR1 and CDR2 sequences are LNHNV and YYDKDF (reference sequence). This CDR3 is 17 amino acids long. Trimming removed 0 bases from V and 0 bases from J; junction bases left unmatched: 3. The CDR3 coding sequence is TGTGCCACCAGCAGAGACCCGACTAGCGGGAGCACAGATACGCAGTATTTT. Residues: CATSRDPTSGSTDTQYF.

The CDR3 loop is CSAPIRGVRDQYF. CDR3 in DNA: TGCAGTGCCCCGATACGGGGGGTCAGGGACCAGTACTTC. The chain links TRBV20-1 to TRBJ2-5; TRBD2 matches at 7 bases. CDR3 length: 13 amino acids. Per germline, CDR1 DFQATT and CDR2 SNEGSKA (reference sequence). V dropped 6 bases and J dropped 10; count of bases not matched to a gene: 14.

This chain uses TRBV7-2 with TRBJ1-5, with D possibly matching TRBD1 (6 bases). The CDR3 consists of 16 residues. V gave up 5 bases and J gave up 4 bases, with 18 bases separating them. Germline V lookup: CDR1 SGHTA, CDR2 FQGNSA. CDR3 nucleotide sequence: TGTGCCAGCAGCCCCTCCCCCAGGGACATTAATCAGCCCCAGCATTTT. Protein sequence: CASSPSPRDINQPQHF.

The V and J genes are TRBV6-6 and TRBJ2-5; 14 bases fit TRBD2. V shed 6 bases and J 5 bases; nucleotides not matched to a gene: 5. The CDR3 is 15 amino acids. Germline V gene sequence: CDR1 MNHNY, CDR2 SVGAGI (reference sequence). The CDR3 sequence: CASSRLAGGVETQYF. In nucleotides, the CDR3 is TGTGCCAGCAGCCGACTAGCGGGAGGGGTTGAGACCCAGTACTTC.

V usage is TRBV4-1 and J usage is TRBJ2-3; 9 positions agree with TRBD2. Unmatched junction bases numbered 9, after V lost 2 bases and J lost 6 bases. Germline-derived CDR1 and CDR2 are MGHRA and YSYEKL. The CDR3 runs to 16 residues. DNA for the CDR3: TGCGCCAGCAGCCAACCCGGGACTAGCCGAGGCGATACGCAGTATTTT. It translates to CASSQPGTSRGDTQYF.